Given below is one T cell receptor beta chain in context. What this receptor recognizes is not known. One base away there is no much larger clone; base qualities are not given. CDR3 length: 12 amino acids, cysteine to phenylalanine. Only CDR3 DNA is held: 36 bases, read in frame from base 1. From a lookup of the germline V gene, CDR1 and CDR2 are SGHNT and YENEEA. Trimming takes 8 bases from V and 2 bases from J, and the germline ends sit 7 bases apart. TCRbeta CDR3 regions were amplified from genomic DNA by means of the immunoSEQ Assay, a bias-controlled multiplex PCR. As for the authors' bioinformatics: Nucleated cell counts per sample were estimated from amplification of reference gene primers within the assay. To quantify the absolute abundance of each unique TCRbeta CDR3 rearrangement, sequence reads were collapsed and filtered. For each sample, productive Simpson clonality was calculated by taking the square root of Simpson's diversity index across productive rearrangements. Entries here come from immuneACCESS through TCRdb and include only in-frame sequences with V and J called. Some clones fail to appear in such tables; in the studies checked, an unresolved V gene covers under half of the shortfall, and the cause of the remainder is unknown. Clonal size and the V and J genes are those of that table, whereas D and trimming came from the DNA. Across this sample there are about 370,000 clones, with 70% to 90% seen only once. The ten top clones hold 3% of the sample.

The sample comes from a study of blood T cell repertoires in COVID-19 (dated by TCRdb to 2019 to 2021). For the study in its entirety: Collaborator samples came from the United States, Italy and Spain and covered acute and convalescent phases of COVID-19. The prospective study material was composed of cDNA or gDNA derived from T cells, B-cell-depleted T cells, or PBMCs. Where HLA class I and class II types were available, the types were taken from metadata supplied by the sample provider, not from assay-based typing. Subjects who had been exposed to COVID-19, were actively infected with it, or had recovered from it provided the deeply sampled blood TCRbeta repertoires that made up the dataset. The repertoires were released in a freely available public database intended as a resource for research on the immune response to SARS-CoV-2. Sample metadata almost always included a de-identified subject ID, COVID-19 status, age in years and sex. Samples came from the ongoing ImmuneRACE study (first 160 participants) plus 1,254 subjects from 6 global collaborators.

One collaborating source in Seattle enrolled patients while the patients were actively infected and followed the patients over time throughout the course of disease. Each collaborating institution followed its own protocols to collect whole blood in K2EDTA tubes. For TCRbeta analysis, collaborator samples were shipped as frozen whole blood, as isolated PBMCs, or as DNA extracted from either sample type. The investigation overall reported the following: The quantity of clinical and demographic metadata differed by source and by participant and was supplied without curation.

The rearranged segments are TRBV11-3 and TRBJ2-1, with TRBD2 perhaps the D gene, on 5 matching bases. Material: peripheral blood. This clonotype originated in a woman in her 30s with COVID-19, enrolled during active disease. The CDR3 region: CASGRPYNEQFF. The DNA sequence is TGTGCCAGCGGGAGACCCTACAATGAGCAGTTCTTC.